This entry lists 30 T cell receptor beta chains sequenced from one sample in a study of T cell responses to AZD1222 COVID-19 vaccine. Sequenced by immunoSEQ multiplex PCR; TCRdb stores in-frame clones only, minus some. Altogether over 95,000 clones are present, approximately 91% being singletons, with the ten largest covering about 8.1%. Material: peripheral blood, obtained 28 days after the second AZD1222 dose. The source is an adult who received the AZD1222 COVID-19 vaccine.

This clone was recorded a few times. The gene calls are TRBV10-1 and TRBJ2-1; D unclear. V lost 3 bases and J lost 8, with 11 bases in between. This CDR3 has 13 amino acids. The germline gives CDR1 WNHNN, CDR2 SYGVQD (reference sequence). In DNA, the CDR3 is TGCGCCAGCAGTGAAGACCAACGGGATGAGCAGTTCTTC. Translation gives CASSEDQRDEQFF.

V gene TRBV4-1 combines with J gene TRBJ1-6; D perhaps matches TRBD1 (6 bases). V lost 1 base, J lost 8 bases, and 12 bases lay in between. CDR3 length: 15 amino acids. Germline CDR1 and CDR2: MGHRA and YSYEKL. CDR3 loop: CASSQAEDSYSPLHF. The CDR3 DNA is TGCGCCAGCAGCCAAGCCGAGGACAGTTATTCACCCCTCCACTTT.

J is TRBJ2-7 and V is TRBV5-1, with D maybe TRBD1 (5 bases). The V gene's germline CDR1 is SGHRS and CDR2 YFSETQ. The CDR3 loop spans 14 amino acids. Trimming pared 2 bases from V and 0 bases from J, leaving 9 bases between. The CDR3 loop reads CASSLQVSSYEQYF. DNA of the CDR3: TGCGCCAGCAGCTTACAGGTTAGCTCCTACGAGCAGTACTTC.

V is TRBV2 and J is TRBJ1-4; D uncertain. CDR1 is SNHLY and CDR2 is FYNNEI in the germline V gene. With 3 bases removed from V and 8 bases from J, the gap between germline ends came to 4 bases. The CDR3 loop spans 11 amino acids. This chain's CDR3 is CASSDYEKLFF. The CDR3 DNA sequence: TGTGCCAGCAGTGATTACGAAAAACTGTTTTTT.

CDR3: CASSPPSLGQGAAAQYF. In DNA form, the CDR3 reads TGTGCCAGCTCACCGCCCTCCCTGGGACAGGGGGCAGCGGCCCAGTACTTC. V gene TRBV18 combines with J gene TRBJ2-5, with 12 bases lining up with TRBD1. The CDR3 loop spans 17 amino acids. Germline CDR1 KGHSH, CDR2 LQKENI. J lost 9 bases, V lost 3 bases, and 14 bases had no gene match.

The chain combines TRBV27 with TRBJ2-5; 9 bases map to TRBD2. This CDR3 has 15 amino acids. Looked up from germline, CDR1 is MNHEY and CDR2 is SMNVEV (reference sequence). V lost 5 bases and J lost 1; bases outside the gene matches: 5. For the CDR3, the DNA is TGTGCCAGCAGTCCCCGACTAGCGGTCCAAGAGACCCAGTACTTC. It specifies CASSPRLAVQETQYF.

This sequence joins TRBV9 and TRBJ1-1, with D perhaps matching TRBD1 (5 bases). CDR3 length: 11 amino acids. Germline CDR1 reads SGDLS; CDR2 reads YYNGEE. V was trimmed by 7 bases and J by 1 base, leaving 5 bases between them. The CDR3 DNA is TGTGCCAGCGGGGGGAACACTGAAGCTTTCTTT. Encoded protein: CASGGNTEAFF.

This clone has a single count. V and J are TRBV7-2 and TRBJ2-7; D is possibly TRBD1 or TRBD2 (5 bases each). CDR1 is SGHTA, CDR2 FQGNSA, per germline. The V and J ends lost 3 bases and 0 bases respectively, with 21 bases between them. This CDR3 contains 18 residues. In DNA form, the CDR3 reads TGTGCCAGCAGCTTCACCTCCGGGGCCCCTGGGGGCTCCTACGAGCAGTACTTC. Translation: CASSFTSGAPGGSYEQYF.

The chain has TRBV6-1 and TRBJ1-3, with 9 bases identical to TRBD1. This CDR3 contains 15 residues. J lost 3 bases, V lost 1 base, and 1 base had no gene match. Germline values: CDR1 MNHNS, CDR2 SASEGT. CDR3 bases: TGTGCCAGCAGTGAAGGGACAGGGGTTGGAAACACCATATATTTT. This sequence encodes CASSEGTGVGNTIYF.

V is TRBV7-2 and J is TRBJ1-6, with 9 bases aligning to TRBD1. The CDR3 extends over 15 amino acids. V lost 6 bases and J lost 10; bases outside the gene matches: 10. CDR1 and CDR2 (germline): SGHTA, FQGNSA. CDR3 coding DNA: TGTGCCAGCAGAACTGACAGGGGGGTTCAATCACCCCTCCACTTT. It codes for CASRTDRGVQSPLHF.

The CDR3 region is CASSFFLAGPYEQYF. As DNA, the CDR3 is TGTGCCAGCAGTTTTTTTCTAGCGGGACCCTACGAGCAGTACTTC. The V and J genes are TRBV27 and TRBJ2-7, with 9 nucleotides matching TRBD2. The V segment lost 3 bases and the J segment 2 bases; nucleotides outside the gene matches: 5. Per germline, CDR1 MNHEY and CDR2 SMNVEV (reference sequence). This CDR3 comprises 15 residues.

This chain uses TRBV19 with TRBJ2-2; 13 bases map to TRBD2. This CDR3 spans 16 amino acids. Germline V gene lookup returns CDR1 LNHDA and CDR2 SQIVND (reference sequence). J lost 4 bases, V lost 5 bases, and 4 bases had no gene match. CDR3 in amino acids: CASSGGLAGVTGELFF. The CDR3 nucleotides are TGTGCCAGTAGTGGCGGACTAGCGGGAGTCACCGGGGAGCTGTTTTTT.

V and J are TRBV4-1 and TRBJ2-3; D unresolved. The CDR3 spans 18 residues. From germline, CDR1 is MGHRA and CDR2 YSYEKL. V lost 3 bases to trimming and J lost 0 bases, with 19 bases between them. The CDR3 sequence is CASSHVFGKGPSTDTQYF. Written as DNA, the CDR3 is TGCGCCAGCAGCCACGTTTTCGGAAAAGGGCCTAGCACAGATACGCAGTATTTT.

V is TRBV5-5 and J is TRBJ1-5, with 10 bases identical to TRBD1. The germline CDR1 and CDR2 sequences are SGHKS and YYEKEE (reference sequence). The CDR3 extends over 14 amino acids. Trimming at V came to 4 bases and at J to 6 bases, leaving 4 bases not matched to a gene. CDR3 in DNA: TGTGCCAGCAGCCGACAGGGGGCTAGTCAGCCCCAGCATTTT. This translates into CASSRQGASQPQHF.

The chain is built from TRBV12-5 and TRBJ2-3; 9 positions match TRBD1. With V trimmed by 7 bases and J by 6 bases, 8 bases remained unmatched. The CDR3 runs 14 residues. The germline CDR1 and CDR2 sequences are LGHNT and FRNRAP. In nucleotides, the CDR3 is TGTGCTAGTGCTTTTGGGACAGGGCTTGATACGCAGTATTTT. Translating it yields CASAFGTGLDTQYF. The entire variable domain, with the rest obtained from reference TRBV12-5 and TRBJ2-3, is as follows: DARVTQTPRHKVTEMGQEVTMRCQPILGHNTVFWYRQTMMQGLELLAYFRNRAPLDDSGMPKDRFSAEMPDATLATLKIQPSEPRDSAVYFCASAFGTGLDTQYFGPGTRLTVL.

This clone came up once. The chain combines TRBV5-1 with TRBJ2-6; tentative D call: TRBD1 (6 bases). This CDR3 comprises 16 residues. The ends were cut back, 4 bases at V and 0 bases at J, with 11 bases in the middle. Germline lookup yields CDR1 SGHRS and CDR2 YFSETQ. Written as DNA, the CDR3 is TGCGCCAGCAGCACACAGGGAAGCTCTGGGGCCAACGTCCTGACTTTC. Residues: CASSTQGSSGANVLTF.

The chain combines TRBV18 with TRBJ1-2, with 8 positions matching TRBD1. Germline CDR1 is KGHSH and CDR2 is LQKENI. V gave up 5 bases and J gave up 6 bases; unmatched junction bases: 17. The CDR3 contains 17 residues. The chain's CDR3 is CASSSLFLGQGFHGYTF. CDR3 nucleotides: TGTGCCAGCTCATCATTATTCCTAGGACAGGGTTTTCATGGCTACACCTTC.

The rearrangement joins TRBV12-3 or TRBV12-4 to TRBJ2-7; D unclear. The CDR3 is 13 amino acids. The V end was cut by 1 base, the J end by 0 bases, with 4 bases between. The chain's CDR3 is CASSLGLSYEQYF. The CDR3 region has the DNA TGTGCCAGCAGTTTAGGACTCTCCTACGAGCAGTACTTC.

The rearrangement uses TRBV6-5 and TRBJ1-1; TRBD1 agrees at 7 bases. The CDR3 runs to 14 residues. Germline V gene data show CDR1 as MNHEY and CDR2 as SVGAGI. V lost 6 bases, J lost 0 bases, and 4 bases stayed unmatched. The CDR3 DNA follows: TGTGCCAGCAGAGACAGGGCCATGAACACTGAAGCTTTCTTT. Amino acid sequence: CASRDRAMNTEAFF.

DNA for the CDR3: TGCAGTGCTAGTTGGGGGGTGCCCTATAGCAATCAGCCCCAGCATTTT. Translation gives CSASWGVPYSNQPQHF. This sequence joins TRBV20-1 and TRBJ1-5, with a possible D match to TRBD1 (5 bases). The V and J ends lost 3 bases and 0 bases respectively, with 15 bases between them. Germline V gives CDR1 DFQATT, CDR2 SNEGSKA (reference sequence). The CDR3 spans 16 residues.

The chain links TRBV6-5 to TRBJ1-5; TRBD1 might be the D (6 bases). CDR1 is MNHEY, CDR2 SVGAGI, per germline. The CDR3 extends over 14 amino acids. V lost 5 bases and J 8 bases, leaving 16 bases between the germline ends. For the CDR3, the DNA is TGTGCCAGCAGTCAAACAGGGTTTAGCAAGCCCCAGCATTTT. Protein sequence: CASSQTGFSKPQHF.

The chain's CDR3 is CASSPGQGNLYGYTF. The CDR3 DNA reads as TGTGCCAGCAGCCCGGGACAGGGCAACCTCTATGGCTACACCTTC. The genes are TRBV5-4 and TRBJ1-2; 9 bases agree with TRBD1. The CDR3 sequence is 15 residues long. Germline V lookup: CDR1 SGHNT, CDR2 YYREEE (reference sequence). J was trimmed by 4 bases and V by 4 bases; bases with no gene match: 8.

The chain has TRBV2 and TRBJ2-7; TRBD2 is a possible D gene (7 bases). This CDR3 comprises 15 residues. Trimming left V 5 bases short and J 2 bases short, with 16 bases between. Germline lookup yields CDR1 SNHLY and CDR2 FYNNEI. In DNA form, the CDR3 reads TGTGCCAGCAGTCCGCAGGGGAGGGGTACCTACGAGCAGTACTTC. This sequence encodes CASSPQGRGTYEQYF.

The chain uses TRBV28 and TRBJ1-4; maybe TRBD1 (5 bases). The CDR3 contains 15 residues. Germline CDR1 reads MDHEN; CDR2 reads SYDVKM. V gave up 6 bases and J gave up 0 bases, with 11 bases separating them. The CDR3 spells CASSPGGATNEKLFF. The CDR3 nucleotides are TGTGCCAGCAGCCCGGGGGGTGCAACTAATGAAAAACTGTTTTTT.

This sequence joins TRBV23-1 and TRBJ2-7; either TRBD1 or TRBD2 may fit D (5 bases each). TRBV23-1 is sorted into the ORF group, with uncertain function. Trimming took off 7 bases at V and 5 bases at J, with 18 bases between the two ends. The CDR3 has 14 residues. CDR3 bases: TGCGCCAGCAACCGGGACCGAGGGTTTAACGAGCAGTACTTC. Encoded protein: CASNRDRGFNEQYF.

The chain links TRBV19 to TRBJ2-2; D perhaps matches TRBD2 (6 bases). Germline V gene lookup returns CDR1 LNHDA and CDR2 SQIVND (reference sequence). Trimming took 1 base from V and 7 from J, leaving 25 bases between them. This CDR3 has 19 residues. Here the CDR3 reads CASSIALGLATNLGGELFF. DNA of the CDR3: TGTGCCAGTAGTATAGCTTTGGGGCTAGCGACAAATTTGGGCGGGGAGCTGTTTTTT.

This clone was observed a single time. The J gene is TRBJ2-1, the V gene TRBV6-5; D is perhaps TRBD1 or TRBD2 (5 bases each). Germline V CDR1 and CDR2: MNHEY, SVGAGI. The CDR3 runs to 15 residues. Trimming removed 3 bases from V and 6 bases from J, with 15 bases in between. CDR3 loop: CASSYDGLGVNEQFF. CDR3 coding DNA: TGTGCCAGCAGTTATGATGGTCTGGGGGTCAATGAGCAGTTCTTC.

The chain has TRBV6-6 and TRBJ1-6; 10 nucleotides match TRBD1. V was clipped by 1 base and J by 7 bases; unmatched bases: 4. CDR3 length: 16 amino acids. Looked up from germline, CDR1 is MNHNY and CDR2 is SVGAGI (reference sequence). The CDR3 loop reads CASSYLGQGNNSPLHF. The DNA of the CDR3 is TGTGCCAGCAGTTACTTGGGACAGGGGAACAATTCACCCCTCCACTTT.

The J gene is TRBJ1-4, the V gene TRBV5-6; unclear D gene. The germline V and J ends were trimmed by 6 bases and 7 bases, with 16 bases remaining between them. This CDR3 spans 14 amino acids. CDR1 is SGHDT and CDR2 is YYEEEE in the germline V gene. CDR3 bases: TGTGCCAGCACCAGACACGCTTTTGGTGAAAAACTGTTTTTT. Protein sequence: CASTRHAFGEKLFF.

This clone was seen just once. The V and J genes are TRBV7-9 and TRBJ2-1; 10 bases are a match to TRBD2. Trimming took 5 bases from V and 3 from J; bases not matched to a gene: 4. The CDR3 has 15 amino acids. CDR1 is SEHNR and CDR2 is FQNEAQ in the germline V gene (reference sequence). CDR3 coding DNA: TGTGCCAGCAGCGCCGGACTAGCGGTCTACAATGAGCAGTTCTTC. It encodes CASSAGLAVYNEQFF.